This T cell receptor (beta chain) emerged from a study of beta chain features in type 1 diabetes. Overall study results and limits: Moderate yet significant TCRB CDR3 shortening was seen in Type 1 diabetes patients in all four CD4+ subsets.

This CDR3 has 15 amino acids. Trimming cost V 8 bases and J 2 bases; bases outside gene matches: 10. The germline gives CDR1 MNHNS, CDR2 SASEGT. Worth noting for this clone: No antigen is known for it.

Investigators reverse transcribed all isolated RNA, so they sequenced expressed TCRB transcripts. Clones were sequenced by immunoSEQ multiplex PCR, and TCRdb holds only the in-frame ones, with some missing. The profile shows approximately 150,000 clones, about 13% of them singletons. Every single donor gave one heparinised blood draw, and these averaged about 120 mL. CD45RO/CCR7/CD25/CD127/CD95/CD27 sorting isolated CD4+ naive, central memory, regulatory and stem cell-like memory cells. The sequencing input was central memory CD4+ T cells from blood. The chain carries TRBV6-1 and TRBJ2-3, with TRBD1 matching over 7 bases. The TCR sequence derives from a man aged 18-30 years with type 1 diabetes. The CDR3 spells CASCYQGVATDTQYF. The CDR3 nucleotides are TGTGCCAGCTGCTATCAGGGGGTTGCCACAGATACGCAGTATTTT.